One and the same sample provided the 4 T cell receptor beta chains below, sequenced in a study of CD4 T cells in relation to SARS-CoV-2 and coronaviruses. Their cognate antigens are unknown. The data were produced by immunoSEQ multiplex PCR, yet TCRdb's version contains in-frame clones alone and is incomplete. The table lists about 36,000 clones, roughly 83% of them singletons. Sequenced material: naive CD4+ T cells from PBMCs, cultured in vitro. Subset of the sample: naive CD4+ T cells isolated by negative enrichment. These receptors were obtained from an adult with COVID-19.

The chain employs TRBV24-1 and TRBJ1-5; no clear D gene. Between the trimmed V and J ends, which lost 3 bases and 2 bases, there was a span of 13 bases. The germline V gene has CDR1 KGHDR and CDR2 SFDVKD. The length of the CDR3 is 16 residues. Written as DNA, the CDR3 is TGTGCCACCAGTGATCGAGGGTCTTTCGGCAATCAGCCCCAGCATTTT. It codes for CATSDRGSFGNQPQHF.

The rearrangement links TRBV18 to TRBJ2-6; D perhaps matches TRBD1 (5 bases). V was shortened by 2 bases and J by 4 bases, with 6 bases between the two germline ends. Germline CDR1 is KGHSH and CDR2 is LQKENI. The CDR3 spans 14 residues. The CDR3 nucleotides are TGTGCCAGCTCACCAGGGGCAGGGGCCAACGTCCTGACTTTC. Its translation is CASSPGAGANVLTF.

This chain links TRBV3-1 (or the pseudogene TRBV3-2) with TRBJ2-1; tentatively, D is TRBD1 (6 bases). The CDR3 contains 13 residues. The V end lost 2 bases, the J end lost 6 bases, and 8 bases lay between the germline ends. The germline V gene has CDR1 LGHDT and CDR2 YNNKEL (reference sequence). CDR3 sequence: CASSQSGVNEQFF. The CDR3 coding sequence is TGTGCCAGCAGCCAATCAGGGGTCAATGAGCAGTTCTTC.

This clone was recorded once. The CDR3 here is CASSIGAGDYEQYF. CDR3 DNA: TGTGCCAGCTCAATCGGTGCAGGGGACTACGAGCAGTACTTC. V usage is TRBV18 and J usage is TRBJ2-7, with D tentatively TRBD1 (6 bases). The length of the CDR3 is 14 residues. Germline loops: CDR1 KGHSH, CDR2 LQKENI. The ends were cut back, 5 bases at V and 3 bases at J, with 14 bases in the middle.